This TCR beta chain is drawn from a study of PD-1 blockade in classical Hodgkin lymphoma. Whole-study results and caveats: Diversity similar to that of newly diagnosed patients was seen at baseline in complete responders.

The repertoire was sequenced with immunoSEQ multiplex PCR; TCRdb's copy has only in-frame clones and lacks some. The table shows roughly 42,000 clones, with 76% occurring only once. With V trimmed by 10 bases and J by 6 bases, 13 bases remained unmatched. Germline-derived CDR1 and CDR2 are MNHEY and SMNVEV (reference sequence). The CDR3 loop spans 15 amino acids. Each patient experienced a relapse that followed autologous stem cell transplantation, and brentuximab vedotin exposure varied. This clone was found a few times. The antigen is undetermined. The starting material was peripheral blood mononuclear cells (PBMCs), obtained at baseline. The rearrangement links TRBV27 to TRBJ2-1; 9 bases fit TRBD1. This clonotype was obtained from a human donor with classical Hodgkin lymphoma. CDR3 region: CATTGGTTGGNEQFF. CDR3 coding DNA: TGTGCCACCACCGGGGGGACGACAGGGGGCAATGAGCAGTTCTTC.